This is a list of T cell receptor beta chains from one sample in a study of blood T cell repertoires in COVID-19. Assay: immunoSEQ multiplex PCR; the TCRdb copy retains only in-frame clones and omits some. The data show tens of thousands of clones, almost 85% seen once. The source material was peripheral blood. Receptor source: a man aged 55 to 70 with acute or convalescent COVID-19. Both conserved end residues are part of each CDR3. The order of the fields is J gene, D gene, V gene, clone size, CDR3 DNA, CDR3 protein. A D gene is named only where the DNA matches it firmly. Clone size is stated in some rows and not others, as once, few, many or a class when expanded.

J gene: TRBJ2-7; D gene: -; V gene: TRBV6-5; clone size: -; CDR3 DNA: TGTGCCAGCAGTCGGTCCTACGAGCAGTACTTC; CDR3 protein: CASSRSYEQYF
J gene: TRBJ2-1; D gene: -; V gene: TRBV21-1; clone size: -; CDR3 DNA: TGTGCCAGCAGCAAAGCGCGCCTAGCGACCTACAATGAGCAGTTCTTC; CDR3 protein: CASSKARLATYNEQFF
J gene: TRBJ2-7; D gene: TRBD1; V gene: TRBV18; clone size: -; CDR3 DNA: TGTGCCAGCTCACCAAAATTGCCGGGACAGGGGGCAACCTACGAGCAGTACTTC; CDR3 protein: CASSPKLPGQGATYEQYF
J gene: TRBJ1-1; D gene: TRBD1; V gene: TRBV6-1; clone size: -; CDR3 DNA: TGTGCCAGCATTGATTGGACAGGGCTCCCGAACACTGAAGCTTTCTTT; CDR3 protein: CASIDWTGLPNTEAFF
J gene: TRBJ1-5; D gene: TRBD1; V gene: TRBV7-2; clone size: -; CDR3 DNA: TGTGCCAGCAGCTTAGGTTTTAGATTGGGACAGTTCAATCAGCCCCAGCATTTT; CDR3 protein: CASSLGFRLGQFNQPQHF
J gene: TRBJ2-7; D gene: -; V gene: TRBV7-9; clone size: -; CDR3 DNA: TGTGCCAGCAGCTTCTCCAACAGGGAGCCCTACGAGCAGTACTTC; CDR3 protein: CASSFSNREPYEQYF
J gene: TRBJ1-2; D gene: -; V gene: TRBV18; clone size: -; CDR3 DNA: TGTGCCAGCTCCCCGCCCGTGGCGGGGACCCTTGGCTACACCTTC; CDR3 protein: CASSPPVAGTLGYTF
J gene: TRBJ2-7; D gene: TRBD1; V gene: TRBV5-4; clone size: -; CDR3 DNA: TGTGCCAGCAGCTTGGAGTCTGGGACAGCCTACGAGCAGTACTTC; CDR3 protein: CASSLESGTAYEQYF
J gene: TRBJ1-1; D gene: -; V gene: TRBV18; clone size: -; CDR3 DNA: TGTGCCAGCTCACTTCGGAACACTGAAGCTTTCTTT; CDR3 protein: CASSLRNTEAFF
J gene: TRBJ1-4; D gene: -; V gene: TRBV14; clone size: once; CDR3 DNA: TGTGCCAGCAGCCGGGCTGAAAAACTGTTTTTT; CDR3 protein: CASSRAEKLFF
J gene: TRBJ2-7; D gene: -; V gene: TRBV12-3/TRBV12-4; clone size: few; CDR3 DNA: TGTGCCAGCACTACGCGGGGCTACGAGCAGTACTTC; CDR3 protein: CASTTRGYEQYF
J gene: TRBJ1-1; D gene: -; V gene: TRBV7-2; clone size: -; CDR3 DNA: TGTGCCAGCAGCTCGCGGACACCCAGGGGACCAAGAGCTTTCTTT; CDR3 protein: CASSSRTPRGPRAFF
J gene: TRBJ1-4; D gene: -; V gene: TRBV5-1; clone size: -; CDR3 DNA: TGCGCCAGCAGCTTATACCCCGGCGGTGAAAAACTGTTTTTT; CDR3 protein: CASSLYPGGEKLFF
J gene: TRBJ1-5; D gene: -; V gene: TRBV20-1; clone size: -; CDR3 DNA: TGCAGTGCTAGTAACGGGAGGATCAATCAGCCCCAGCATTTT; CDR3 protein: CSASNGRINQPQHF
J gene: TRBJ1-1; D gene: TRBD1; V gene: TRBV6-6; clone size: -; CDR3 DNA: TGTGCCAGCAGTATAGGGACAGGCACGAACACTGAAGCTTTCTTT; CDR3 protein: CASSIGTGTNTEAFF
J gene: TRBJ2-5; D gene: -; V gene: TRBV2; clone size: -; CDR3 DNA: TGTGCCAGCACTTTGCAGGGTGGAGAGACCCAGTACTTC; CDR3 protein: CASTLQGGETQYF
J gene: TRBJ2-3; D gene: -; V gene: TRBV6-5; clone size: -; CDR3 DNA: TGTGCCAGCAGTTACTCGGAGGGGAGTATAACAGATACGCAGTATTTT; CDR3 protein: CASSYSEGSITDTQYF
J gene: TRBJ2-3; D gene: -; V gene: TRBV5-1; clone size: -; CDR3 DNA: TGCGCCAGCAGCTTCAAAGGGGGGGCGACAGATACGCAGTATTTT; CDR3 protein: CASSFKGGATDTQYF
J gene: TRBJ1-6; D gene: -; V gene: TRBV28; clone size: -; CDR3 DNA: TGTGCCAGCAAGGGCAGGGTGAATTCACCCCTCCACTTT; CDR3 protein: CASKGRVNSPLHF
J gene: TRBJ1-2; D gene: -; V gene: TRBV21-1; clone size: -; CDR3 DNA: -; CDR3 protein: CASSGVGRGNGYTF
J gene: TRBJ2-1; D gene: -; V gene: TRBV28; clone size: -; CDR3 DNA: TGTGCCAGCAGCCCAGGACAGAGCTCTCAGTTCTTC; CDR3 protein: CASSPGQSSQFF
J gene: TRBJ2-2; D gene: -; V gene: TRBV7-6; clone size: -; CDR3 DNA: TGTGCCAGCAGCTTAGGGCCCGCGGCGAACACCGGGGAGCTGTTTTTT; CDR3 protein: CASSLGPAANTGELFF
J gene: TRBJ1-1; D gene: -; V gene: TRBV19; clone size: -; CDR3 DNA: TGTGCCAGTAGTATTGGGGGAGGGATGGTCACTGAAGCTTTCTTT; CDR3 protein: CASSIGGGMVTEAFF